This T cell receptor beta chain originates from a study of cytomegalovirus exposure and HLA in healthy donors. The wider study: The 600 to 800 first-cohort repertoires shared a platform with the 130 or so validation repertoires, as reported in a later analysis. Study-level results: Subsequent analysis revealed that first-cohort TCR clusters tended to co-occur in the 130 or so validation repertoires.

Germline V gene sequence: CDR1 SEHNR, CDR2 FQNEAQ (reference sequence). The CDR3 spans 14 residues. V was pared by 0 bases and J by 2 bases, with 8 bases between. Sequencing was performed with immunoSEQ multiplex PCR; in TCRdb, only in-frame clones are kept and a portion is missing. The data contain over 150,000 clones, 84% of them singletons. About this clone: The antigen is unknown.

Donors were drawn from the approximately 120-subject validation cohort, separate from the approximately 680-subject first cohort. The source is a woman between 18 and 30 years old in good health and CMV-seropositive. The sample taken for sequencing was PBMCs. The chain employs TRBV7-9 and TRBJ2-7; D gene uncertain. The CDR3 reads CASSLAELTYEQYF. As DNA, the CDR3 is TGTGCCAGCAGCTTAGCAGAGCTCACCTACGAGCAGTACTTC.